The rows below give T cell receptor beta chains drawn from one sample of a study of cytomegalovirus exposure and HLA in healthy donors. Data came from immunoSEQ multiplex PCR; TCRdb stores just in-frame clones and leaves some out. This repertoire comprises tens of thousands of clones; its ten largest clones make up 17%. The sequenced sample was PBMCs. The receptors stem from a male donor in good health and CMV-seropositive. Both conserved end residues are part of each CDR3. D genes are given only for firm matches. Rows may omit the clone size; those that give it use once, few, many or a size class.

TRBJ1-1,TRBV28,.,.,TGTGCCAGCAGTCCGACCCCCTCCAGGCAACTGAACACTGAAGCTTTCTTT,CASSPTPSRQLNTEAFF
TRBJ2-1,TRBV5-1,TRBD2,.,TGCGCCAGCAGCCACGGACTAGACTTCTCCTACAATGAGCAGTTCTTC,CASSHGLDFSYNEQFF
TRBJ2-7,TRBV4-2,TRBD2,.,TGTGCCAGCAGCCACACTAGCGGGGCCAACTACGAGCAGTACTTC,CASSHTSGANYEQYF
TRBJ2-7,TRBV5-6,TRBD1,.,TGTGCCAGCAGCCCGGACAGGGGGGGGTACGAGCAGTACTTC,CASSPDRGGYEQYF
TRBJ1-4,TRBV4-3,.,.,TGCGCCAGCAGCCCCCGGGGGGCTAATGAAAAACTGTTTTTT,CASSPRGANEKLFF
TRBJ2-7,TRBV6-1,.,.,TGTGCCAGCAACCCCCGGTCAGGGGCCTACGAGCAGTACTTC,CASNPRSGAYEQYF
TRBJ1-1,TRBV30,.,.,TGTGCCGGAGACAGGCCAAACACTGAAGCTTTCTTT,CAGDRPNTEAFF
TRBJ1-4,TRBV30,.,.,TGTGCCTGGAGCGCAGTCAGGGGTTCCCTTAATGAAAAACTGTTTTTT,CAWSAVRGSLNEKLFF
TRBJ1-5,TRBV6-5,.,.,TGTGCCAGCAGGGGGGGTAGCAATCAGCCCCAGCATTTT,CASRGGSNQPQHF
TRBJ1-1,TRBV5-1,TRBD1,.,TGCGCCAGCGCAACAGGGGTAACGAACACTGAAGCTTTCTTT,CASATGVTNTEAFF
TRBJ1-2,TRBV9,TRBD1,.,TGTGCCAGCAGCGTTGGAAGGGGGCTTAACTATGGCTACACCTTC,CASSVGRGLNYGYTF
TRBJ1-3,TRBV28,.,.,TGTGCCAGCAGTTTTTTCGCGCTGAGCTCTGGAAACACCATATATTTT,CASSFFALSSGNTIYF
TRBJ2-3,TRBV4-3,TRBD2,.,TGCGCCAGCAGCCATTCCGAGGGACTACACAGCACAGATACGCAGTATTTT,CASSHSEGLHSTDTQYF
TRBJ2-7,TRBV27,.,.,TGTGCCAGCAGAACAGGTAGGGAAGAGCAGTACTTC,CASRTGREEQYF
TRBJ1-2,TRBV7-2,.,.,TGTGCCAGCAGCTTAATGAACCTGCTAAACTATGGCTACACCTTC,CASSLMNLLNYGYTF
TRBJ2-7,TRBV5-1,TRBD2,.,TGCGCCAGCAGCCCCCGTGGGGGGGTTGGAGAGCAGTACTTC,CASSPRGGVGEQYF
TRBJ2-3,TRBV4-2,.,.,TGTGCCAGCAGCCAAGAATGGGCAGAGATTAGCACAGATACGCAGTATTTT,CASSQEWAEISTDTQYF
TRBJ2-7,TRBV28,.,.,.,CASSSSGQGRYEQYF
TRBJ1-2,TRBV6-1,.,.,TGTGCCAGCATCGGTCTGGCTAACTATGGCTACACCTTC,CASIGLANYGYTF
TRBJ1-6,TRBV30,.,.,TGTGCCTGGGATACGGGTTACGGGACACCCCTCCACTTT,CAWDTGYGTPLHF
TRBJ2-7,TRBV6-5,.,.,TGTGCCAGCAGTTACATTCGGGGATACGAGCAGTACTTC,CASSYIRGYEQYF
TRBJ2-7,TRBV7-9,TRBD2,.,TGTGCCAGCAGCAACCTAGCGGGTGTTTACGAGCAGTACTTC,CASSNLAGVYEQYF
TRBJ1-4,TRBV5-4,.,.,TGTGCCAGCAGCTTCGGCGCGGGTTTGACTAATGAAAAACTGTTTTTT,CASSFGAGLTNEKLFF
TRBJ1-2,TRBV7-3,.,.,TGTGCCAGCAGCTTAGGAGGGGCTATCAACTACACCTTC,CASSLGGAINYTF
TRBJ1-1,TRBV29-1,.,.,TGCAGCGTGGACCTTGGCCGGGGTTGGACTGAAGCTTTCTTT,CSVDLGRGWTEAFF
TRBJ2-7,TRBV29-1,.,.,TGCAGCGTTAAACAGAATCTCATCGCCTACGAGCAGTACTTC,CSVKQNLIAYEQYF
TRBJ1-6,TRBV9,TRBD1,.,TGTGCCAGCAGCCAACTGACAGGGGGCGGTGGTTCACCCCTCCACTTT,CASSQLTGGGGSPLHF
TRBJ2-6,TRBV4-3,.,medium-sized,TGCGCCAGCAGCCAGGACAGTTCTCACTCTGGGGCCAACGTCCTGACTTTC,CASSQDSSHSGANVLTF
TRBJ1-2,TRBV30,TRBD1,.,TGTGCCTGGCAGGGACAGGTTATATCTGGCTACACCTTC,CAWQGQVISGYTF
TRBJ1-6,TRBV5-1,.,.,TGCGCCAGCAGCGCGCAGGGATCTGCCTATAATTCACCCCTCCACTTT,CASSAQGSAYNSPLHF
TRBJ1-1,TRBV11-2,.,.,TGTGCCAGCAGCTTAGCGGCGGTGCAGAACACTGAAGCTTTCTTT,CASSLAAVQNTEAFF
TRBJ2-2,TRBV6-5,.,.,TGTGCCAGCAGTTACTCTTCGGGGGGCCGGGGCGGGGAGCTGTTTTTT,CASSYSSGGRGGELFF
TRBJ2-1,TRBV29-1,.,.,TGCAGCGCCGAACGACGGGGTCCGAATGAGCAGTTCTTC,CSAERRGPNEQFF
TRBJ1-1,TRBV6-5,.,.,TGTGCCAGCAGTTCCATAACAGGGTACACTGAAGCTTTCTTT,CASSSITGYTEAFF
TRBJ1-2,TRBV5-4,.,.,TGTGCCAGCAGCTCGCCTTTTTCGAGGGCGACTAACTATGGCTACACCTTC,CASSSPFSRATNYGYTF
TRBJ1-3,TRBV6-5,.,.,TGTGCCAGCACCAACATCGGCCAGGTTGGAACCACCATATATTTT,CASTNIGQVGTTIYF
TRBJ1-2,TRBV5-1,.,.,TGCGCCAGCAGCCAAGGAGGGTTCTATGGCTACACCTTC,CASSQGGFYGYTF
TRBJ2-3,TRBV6-1,.,.,TGTGCCAGCAGTGAAGGTCTAGCCGCAGATACGCAGTATTTT,CASSEGLAADTQYF
TRBJ1-1,TRBV7-3,TRBD1,.,TGTGCCAGCAGCTCCGGGACAGCGTACACTGAAGCTTTCTTT,CASSSGTAYTEAFF
TRBJ1-5,TRBV4-1,.,.,TGCGCCAGCAGCCCGCGACAGGTTAGCAATCAGCCCCAGCATTTT,CASSPRQVSNQPQHF